This T cell receptor beta chain was sequenced for a study of T cells in Graves' hyperthyroidism and ophthalmopathy. Study findings and constraints: Stable hyperthyroidism was told apart from ophthalmopathy by a model built on 13 V-J features. The model anticipated ophthalmopathy a median about six months pre-onset.

Thyroid ultrasound, orbital computed tomography, clinical symptoms, and serum thyroxine and TRAb underpinned diagnoses. The TCR beta CDR3 regions underwent amplification using RNA transcripts as the source. Carried out on the TCR CDR3, a first-round RT-PCR used the HTBI primer set. TCRdb redid the calling of the multiplex PCR reads with MiXCR, one entry per CDR3 protein. The table has roughly 400,000 distinct CDR3 sequences, around 16% seen once. V was clipped by 5 bases and J by 1 base; unmatched bases: 5. Germline V gene lookup returns CDR1 MNHEY and CDR2 SVGEGT. The CDR3 length is 15 residues. The table lists this clonotype with many counts. What it binds is not known.

The sequence was obtained from a woman aged 18-29 years with Graves' hyperthyroidism that later progressed to Graves' ophthalmopathy. Sequencing was carried out using blood. The rearrangement links TRBV6-2 or TRBV6-3 to TRBJ2-7; 10 nucleotides align to TRBD2. Written as DNA, the CDR3 is TGTGCCAGCAGTACCCTAGCGGGAGCTTCCTACGAGCAGTACTTC. Its translation: CASSTLAGASYEQYF.